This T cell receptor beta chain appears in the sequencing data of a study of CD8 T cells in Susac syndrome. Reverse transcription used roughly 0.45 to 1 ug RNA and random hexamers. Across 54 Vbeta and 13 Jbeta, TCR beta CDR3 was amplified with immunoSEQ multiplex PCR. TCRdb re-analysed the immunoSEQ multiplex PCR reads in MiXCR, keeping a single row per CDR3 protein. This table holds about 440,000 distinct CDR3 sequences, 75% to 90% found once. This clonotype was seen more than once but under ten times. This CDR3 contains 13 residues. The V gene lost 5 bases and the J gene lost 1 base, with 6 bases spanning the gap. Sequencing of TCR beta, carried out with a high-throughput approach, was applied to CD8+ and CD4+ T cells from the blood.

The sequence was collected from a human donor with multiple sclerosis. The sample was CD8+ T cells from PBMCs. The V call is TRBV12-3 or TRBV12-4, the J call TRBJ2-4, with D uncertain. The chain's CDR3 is CASSELAKNIQYF. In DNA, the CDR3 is TGTGCCAGCAGTGAGTTGGCCAAAAACATTCAGTACTTC.